The clone carrying this TCR beta chain has just one count. The CDR3 consists of 15 residues. The V gene lost 3 bases and the J gene lost 5 bases, with 17 bases spanning the gap. Germline loops: CDR1 SEHNR, CDR2 FQNEAQ (reference sequence). TCRdb's copy holds only in-frame clones and misses some; the assay was immunoSEQ multiplex PCR. The table has hundreds of thousands of clones, around 96% seen once. The entry originates in a study of shared clonotypes between healthy human individuals. The TCR comes from a woman aged 25 to 39 in good health. The gene calls are TRBV7-9 and TRBJ2-7; TRBD1 might be the D (7 bases). The sample consisted of naive CD4+ T cells sorted from blood. As to subset: CD45RA+ positively selected. The CDR3 DNA sequence: TGTGCCAGCAGCTTGGAGGGACAGTCCTTCCACGAGCAGTACTTC. Translated: CASSLEGQSFHEQYF.